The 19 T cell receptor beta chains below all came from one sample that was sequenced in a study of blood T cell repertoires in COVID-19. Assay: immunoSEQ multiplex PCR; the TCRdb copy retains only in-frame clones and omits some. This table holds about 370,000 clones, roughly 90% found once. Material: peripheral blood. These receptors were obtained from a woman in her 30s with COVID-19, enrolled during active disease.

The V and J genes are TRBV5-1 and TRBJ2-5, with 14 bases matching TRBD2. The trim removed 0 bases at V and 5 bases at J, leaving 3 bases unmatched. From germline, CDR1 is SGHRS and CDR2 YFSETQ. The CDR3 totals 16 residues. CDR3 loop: CASSLGGLAGAETQYF. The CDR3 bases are TGCGCCAGCAGCTTGGGGGGACTAGCGGGGGCGGAGACCCAGTACTTC.

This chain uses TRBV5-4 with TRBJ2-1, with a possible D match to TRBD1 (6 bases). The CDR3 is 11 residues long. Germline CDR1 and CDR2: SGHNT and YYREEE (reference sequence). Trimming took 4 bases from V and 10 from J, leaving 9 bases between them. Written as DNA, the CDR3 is TGTGCCAGCAGCCTAGGACAGGAGCAGTTCTTC. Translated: CASSLGQEQFF. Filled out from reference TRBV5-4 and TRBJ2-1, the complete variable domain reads ETGVTQSPTHLIKTRGQQVTLRCSSQSGHNTVSWYQQALGQGPQFIFQYYREEENGRGNFPPRFSGLQFPNYSSELNVNALELDDSALYLCASSLGQEQFFGPGTRLTVL.

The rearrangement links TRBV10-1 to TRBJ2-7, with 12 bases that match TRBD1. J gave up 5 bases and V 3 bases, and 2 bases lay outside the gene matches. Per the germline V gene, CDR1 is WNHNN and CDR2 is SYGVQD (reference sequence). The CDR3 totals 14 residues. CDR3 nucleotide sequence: TGCGCCAGCAGTGAAGGGACAGGGGGCCACGAGCAGTACTTC. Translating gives CASSEGTGGHEQYF.

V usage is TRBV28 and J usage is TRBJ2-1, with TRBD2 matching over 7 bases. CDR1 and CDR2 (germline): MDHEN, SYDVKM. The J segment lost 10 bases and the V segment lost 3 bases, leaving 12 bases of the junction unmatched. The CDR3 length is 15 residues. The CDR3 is CASSFGEGYILEQFF. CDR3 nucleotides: TGTGCCAGCAGTTTCGGGGAGGGTTACATTTTGGAGCAGTTCTTC.

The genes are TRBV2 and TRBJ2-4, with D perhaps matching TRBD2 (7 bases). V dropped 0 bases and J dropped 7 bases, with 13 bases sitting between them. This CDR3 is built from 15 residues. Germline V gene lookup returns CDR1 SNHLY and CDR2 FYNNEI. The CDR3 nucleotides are TGTGCCAGCAGTGAAGCGCGGGGGCGAGGTAACATTCAGTACTTC. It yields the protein CASSEARGRGNIQYF.

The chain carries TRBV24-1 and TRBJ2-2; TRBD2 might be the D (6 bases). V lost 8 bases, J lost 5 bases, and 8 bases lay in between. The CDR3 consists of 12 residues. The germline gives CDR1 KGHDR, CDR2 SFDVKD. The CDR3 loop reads CATNRGTGELFF. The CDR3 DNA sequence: TGTGCCACCAACCGGGGGACCGGGGAGCTGTTTTTT.

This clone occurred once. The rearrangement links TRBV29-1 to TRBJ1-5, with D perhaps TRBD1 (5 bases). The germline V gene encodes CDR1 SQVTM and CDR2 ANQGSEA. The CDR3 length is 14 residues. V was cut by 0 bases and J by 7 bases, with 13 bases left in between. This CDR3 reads CSVEEGRGEQPQHF. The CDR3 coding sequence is TGCAGCGTTGAAGAAGGGCGGGGGGAACAGCCCCAGCATTTT.

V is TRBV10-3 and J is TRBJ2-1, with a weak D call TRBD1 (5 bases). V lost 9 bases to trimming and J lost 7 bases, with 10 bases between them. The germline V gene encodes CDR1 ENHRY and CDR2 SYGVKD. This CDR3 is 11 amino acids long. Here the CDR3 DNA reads TGTGCCATTGAGGCAGGGAATGAGCAGTTCTTC. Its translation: CAIEAGNEQFF.

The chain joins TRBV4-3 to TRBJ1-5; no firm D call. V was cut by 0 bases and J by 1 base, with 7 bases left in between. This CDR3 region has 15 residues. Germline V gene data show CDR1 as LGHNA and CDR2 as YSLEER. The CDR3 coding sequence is TGCGCCAGCAGCCAAGATCTCCTGAGCAATCAGCCCCAGCATTTT. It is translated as CASSQDLLSNQPQHF.

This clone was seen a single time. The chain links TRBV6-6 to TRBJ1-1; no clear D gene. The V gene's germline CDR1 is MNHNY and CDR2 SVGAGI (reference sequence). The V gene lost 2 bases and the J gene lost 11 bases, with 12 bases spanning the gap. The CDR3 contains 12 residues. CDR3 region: CASSYAGVDAFF. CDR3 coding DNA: TGTGCCAGCAGTTACGCAGGCGTTGATGCTTTCTTT.

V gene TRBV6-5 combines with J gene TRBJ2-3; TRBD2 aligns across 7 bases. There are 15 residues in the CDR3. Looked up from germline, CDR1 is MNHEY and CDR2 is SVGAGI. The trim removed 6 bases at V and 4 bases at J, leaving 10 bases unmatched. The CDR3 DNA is TGTGCCAGCAGCGACGGGGGGTTGAATGCAGATACGCAGTATTTT. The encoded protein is CASSDGGLNADTQYF.

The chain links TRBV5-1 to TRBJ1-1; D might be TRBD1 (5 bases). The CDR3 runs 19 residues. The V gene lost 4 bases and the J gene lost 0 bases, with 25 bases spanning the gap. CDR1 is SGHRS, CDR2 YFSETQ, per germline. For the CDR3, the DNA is TGCGCCAGCAGCCCGGACACAGTTATCTCATTGGGGTTGAACACTGAAGCTTTCTTT. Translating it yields CASSPDTVISLGLNTEAFF.

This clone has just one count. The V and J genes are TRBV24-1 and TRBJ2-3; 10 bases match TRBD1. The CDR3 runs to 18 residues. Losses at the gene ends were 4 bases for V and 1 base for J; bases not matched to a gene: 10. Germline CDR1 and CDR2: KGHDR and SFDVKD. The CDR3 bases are TGTGCCACCAGTGAGGACCCGGGACAGGGGAGACGCACAGATACGCAGTATTTT. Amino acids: CATSEDPGQGRRTDTQYF.

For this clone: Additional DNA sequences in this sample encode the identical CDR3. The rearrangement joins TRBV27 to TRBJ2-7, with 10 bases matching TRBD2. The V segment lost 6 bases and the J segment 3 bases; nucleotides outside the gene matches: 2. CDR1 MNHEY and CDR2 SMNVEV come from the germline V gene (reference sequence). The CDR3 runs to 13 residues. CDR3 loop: CASSSSGGYEQYF. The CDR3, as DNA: TGTGCCAGCAGCTCTAGCGGGGGCTACGAGCAGTACTTC.

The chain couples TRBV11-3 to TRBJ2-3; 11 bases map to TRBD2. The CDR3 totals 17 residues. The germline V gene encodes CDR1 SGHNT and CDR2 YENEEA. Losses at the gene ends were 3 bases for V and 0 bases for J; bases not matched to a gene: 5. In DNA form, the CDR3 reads TGTGCCAGCAGCTTGTGGGGACTAGCGGTTAGCACAGATACGCAGTATTTT. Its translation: CASSLWGLAVSTDTQYF. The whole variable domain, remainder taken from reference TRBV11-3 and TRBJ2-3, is EAGVVQSPRYKIIEKKQPVAFWCNPISGHNTLYWYLQNLGQGPELLIRYENEEAVDDSQLPKDRFSAERLKGVDSTLKIQPAELGDSAVYLCASSLWGLAVSTDTQYFGPGTRLTVL.

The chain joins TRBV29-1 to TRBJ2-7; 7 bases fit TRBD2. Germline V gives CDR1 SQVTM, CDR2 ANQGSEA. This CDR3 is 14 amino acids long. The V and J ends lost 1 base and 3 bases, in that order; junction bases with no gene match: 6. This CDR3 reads CSVEVRGSGYEQYV. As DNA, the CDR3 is TGCAGCGTTGAAGTGCGGGGGTCGGGCTACGAGCAGTACGTC.

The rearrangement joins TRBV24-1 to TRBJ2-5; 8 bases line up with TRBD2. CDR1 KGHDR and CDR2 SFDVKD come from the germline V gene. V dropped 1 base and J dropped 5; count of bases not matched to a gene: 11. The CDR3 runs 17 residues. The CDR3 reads CATSDFGPRGGSETQYF. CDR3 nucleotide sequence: TGTGCCACCAGTGATTTTGGGCCACGGGGGGGCTCGGAGACCCAGTACTTC.

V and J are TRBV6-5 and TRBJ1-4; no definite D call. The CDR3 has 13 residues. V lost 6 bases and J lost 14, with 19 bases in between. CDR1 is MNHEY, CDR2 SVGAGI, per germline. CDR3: CASRVLTGSLLFF. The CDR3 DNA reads TGTGCCAGCAGGGTTCTGACGGGATCACTCCTGTTTTTT.

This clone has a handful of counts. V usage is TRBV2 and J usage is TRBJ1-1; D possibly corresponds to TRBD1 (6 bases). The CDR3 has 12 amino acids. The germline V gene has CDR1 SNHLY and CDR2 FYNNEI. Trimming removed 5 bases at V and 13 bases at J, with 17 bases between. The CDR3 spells CASSQNRAAVFF. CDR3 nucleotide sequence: TGTGCCAGCAGTCAAAACAGGGCCGCAGTTTTCTTT.